The clone carrying this TCR beta chain was observed at least ten times. Its antigen is as yet unknown. This specimen belongs to a study of T-cell memory formation after mild COVID-19. Study findings and constraints: Day 15 to 85 contractors were CD4/CD8 balanced; later expanders leaned CD4+. Mainly in CM and EM were contracting CD4+ clones; CD8+ were in EMRA.

CDR3 length: 14 residues. Trimming took off 5 bases at V and 7 bases at J, with 14 bases between the two ends. CDR1 LNHNV and CDR2 YYDKDF come from the germline V gene (reference sequence). With constant-segment primers, 5'RACE yielded cDNA libraries of TCR alpha and TCR beta that carried sample barcodes and UMIs. TCRdb passed the 5' RACE reads through MiXCR, listing each CDR3 protein once. The sample contains 150,000 to 200,000 distinct CDR3 sequences, approximately 17% of which appear only once. The sample taken for sequencing was PBMCs or a T cell subset sorted from them (not recorded which). The source is a man younger than 30 who had mild COVID-19 (a few samples of this study predate the infection). Cell type and time point are not known. V is TRBV15 and J is TRBJ2-2, with D unclear. The CDR3 loop reads CATSSEAEIGELFF. CDR3 nucleotides: TGTGCCACCAGCTCTGAGGCGGAGATCGGGGAGCTGTTTTTT.